One sample yielded the 12 T cell receptor beta chains listed below, sequenced in a study of PD-L1 blockade in urothelial cancer. Produced via immunoSEQ multiplex PCR; TCRdb's table is partial and in-frame only. Of approximately 47,000 clones in the sample, approximately 78% are singletons; the top ten hold approximately 1.7%. Time point denoted: pretreatment peripheral blood. Sequencing was performed on PBMCs, taken around atezolizumab (anti-PD-L1) treatment. The receptors stem from a man aged 50 to 60 with urothelial cancer.

The chain recombines TRBV14 with TRBJ1-1; 9 bases are shared with TRBD1. The CDR3 sequence is 14 residues long. V dropped 4 bases and J dropped 5; count of bases not matched to a gene: 5. CDR1 and CDR2 from the germline V gene are SGHDN and FVKESK. The CDR3 DNA reads TGTGCCAGCAGCCCACAGGGGGCTAGGACTGAAGCTTTCTTT. Its protein product is CASSPQGARTEAFF.

J is TRBJ1-5 and V is TRBV10-3; D is unresolved. This CDR3 region has 13 residues. Germline V CDR1 and CDR2: ENHRY, SYGVKD. Trimming removed 7 bases at V and 3 bases at J, with 10 bases between. CDR3 in amino acids: CAITGMVNQPQHF. The DNA for the CDR3 is TGTGCCATCACGGGGATGGTCAATCAGCCCCAGCATTTT.

This clone was detected only a few times. Other DNA sequences in this sample translate to the same CDR3. V and J are TRBV5-1 and TRBJ2-5; D is perhaps TRBD1 (5 bases). Germline V gene lookup returns CDR1 SGHRS and CDR2 YFSETQ. The V gene lost 1 base and the J gene lost 4 bases, with 5 bases spanning the gap. This CDR3 has 12 residues. CDR3 protein: CASSLQGETQYF. CDR3 nucleotide sequence: TGCGCCAGCAGCTTGCAGGGAGAGACCCAGTACTTC.

This clone was found once. The rearrangement links TRBV2 to TRBJ2-3, with 7 bases lining up with TRBD1. V dropped 6 bases and J dropped 3; count of bases not matched to a gene: 6. The CDR3 extends over 14 amino acids. Germline V lookup: CDR1 SNHLY, CDR2 FYNNEI. CDR3 amino acids: CASSLRQGTDTQYF. CDR3 in DNA: TGTGCCAGCAGCCTGAGACAGGGAACAGATACGCAGTATTTT.

V usage is TRBV7-9 and J usage is TRBJ1-3; no clear D gene. Trimming stripped 1 base from V and 5 bases from J, with 6 bases between. CDR1 is SEHNR and CDR2 is FQNEAQ in the germline V gene (reference sequence). The CDR3 runs to 13 residues. The CDR3 region is CASSLDRRNTIYF. The CDR3 nucleotides are TGTGCCAGCAGCTTAGACAGACGAAACACCATATATTTT. The complete variable domain, with remaining parts taken from reference TRBV7-9 and TRBJ1-3, reads DTGVSQNPRHKITKRGQNVTFRCDPISEHNRLYWYRQTLGQGPEFLTYFQNEAQLEKSRLLSDRFSAERPKGSFSTLEIQRTEQGDSAMYLCASSLDRRNTIYFGEGSWLTVV.

This clone was seen once. The CDR3 sequence: CASRATGVEGYTF. CDR3 coding DNA: TGTGCCAGCAGAGCCACAGGGGTGGAAGGCTACACCTTC. This rearrangement joins TRBV9 to TRBJ1-2; 7 bases are a match to TRBD1. V lost 5 bases and J lost 8; bases outside the gene matches: 9. CDR3 size: 13 residues. Per the germline V gene, CDR1 is SGDLS and CDR2 is YYNGEE.

This rearrangement joins TRBV7-2 to TRBJ2-2; 11 bases line up with TRBD1. The J segment lost 7 bases and the V segment lost 6 bases, leaving 10 bases of the junction unmatched. From germline, CDR1 is SGHTA and CDR2 FQGNSA. The CDR3 spans 16 residues. The CDR3 reads CASSSWTGGNDGELFF. Written as DNA, the CDR3 is TGTGCCAGCAGTTCCTGGACAGGGGGCAATGACGGGGAGCTGTTTTTT. The whole variable domain, filled in from reference TRBV7-2 and TRBJ2-2, reads GAGVSQSPSNKVTEKGKDVELRCDPISGHTALYWYRQSLGQGLEFLIYFQGNSAPDKSGLPSDRFSAERTGGSVSTLTIQRTQQEDSAVYLCASSSWTGGNDGELFFGEGSRLTVL.

V gene TRBV6-5 combines with J gene TRBJ1-2; 9 bases line up with TRBD1. This CDR3 has 14 amino acids. Germline assignment: CDR1 MNHEY and CDR2 SVGAGI. Trimming at V came to 5 bases and at J to 4 bases, leaving 5 bases not matched to a gene. CDR3 DNA sequence: TGTGCCAGCAGTCGCGGACAGGGGACCTATGGCTACACCTTC. Residues: CASSRGQGTYGYTF.

This clone was detected only a few times. The chain combines TRBV10-1 with TRBJ1-1; 11 bases agree with TRBD1. Germline CDR1 and CDR2: WNHNN and SYGVQD (reference sequence). Trimming at V came to 6 bases and at J to 7 bases, leaving 4 bases not matched to a gene. This CDR3 has 13 residues. The CDR3 spells CASSGTGGVEAFF. CDR3 nucleotide sequence: TGCGCCAGCAGCGGGACAGGGGGGGTTGAAGCTTTCTTT.

The V call is TRBV5-6, the J call TRBJ1-6; 9 nucleotides line up with TRBD1. The CDR3 is made up of 14 amino acids. Germline CDR1 SGHDT, CDR2 YYEEEE. Trimming took 4 bases from V and 6 from J; bases not matched to a gene: 2. CDR3: CASSRTGANSPLHF. DNA for the CDR3: TGTGCCAGCAGCAGGACAGGGGCTAATTCACCCCTCCACTTT. The full variable domain, rest sourced from reference TRBV5-6 and TRBJ1-6, is DAGVTQSPTHLIKTRGQQVTLRCSPKSGHDTVSWYQQALGQGPQFIFQYYEEEERQRGNFPDRFSGHQFPNYSSELNVNALLLGDSALYLCASSRTGANSPLHFGNGTRLTVT.

V usage is TRBV5-1 and J usage is TRBJ1-4; 9 positions match TRBD1. This CDR3 has 14 residues. With 8 bases clipped from V and 5 bases from J, the junction kept 7 bases outside the gene matches. CDR1 is SGHRS, CDR2 YFSETQ, per germline. DNA of the CDR3: TGCGCCAGTCGCCCAGGGACAGGGAATGAAAAACTGTTTTTT. Protein: CASRPGTGNEKLFF.

This chain connects TRBV5-4 to TRBJ2-1; TRBD1 matches 10 bases. V dropped 3 bases and J dropped 1; count of bases not matched to a gene: 7. The germline gives CDR1 SGHNT, CDR2 YYREEE (reference sequence). The CDR3 has 17 amino acids. This CDR3 reads CASSSLGQGGSYNEQFF. The CDR3 DNA sequence: TGTGCCAGCAGCTCCTTAGGACAGGGGGGGTCCTACAATGAGCAGTTCTTC.